This T cell receptor (beta chain) was sequenced in a study of shared clonotypes between healthy human individuals. Study-level background: Participating donors consisted of a couple of women and a few men aged 18 to 49. Each donor contributed plates that comprised three CD4 naive, three CD4 memory, two CD8 naive and one CD8 memory.

Germline V CDR1 and CDR2: SGHTS, YDEGEE. The germline V and J ends were trimmed by 2 bases and 4 bases, with 11 bases remaining between them. CDR3 length equals 14 residues. To note about this clone: Its cognate antigen is unknown.

The protocol was immunoSEQ multiplex PCR, while the TCRdb copy is restricted to in-frame clones and leaves out a portion. The table has 2 million to 2.5 million clones, 85% to 95% seen once. CD4+ cells underwent separation, giving CD45RA+ naive and CD45RA-negative memory subsets. Findings of the study overall: Non-shared clonotypes had lower generation probabilities than those shared by all four donors.

The V gene is TRBV5-8, the J gene TRBJ2-3; tentatively, D is TRBD2 (5 bases). This receptor was taken from a man between 18 and 35 years old in good health. Some clones in this sample may be carry-over from other donors' samples. The sequencing sample was made of naive CD4+ T cells from PBMCs. Documented subset: CD45RA+ positively selected. CDR3 in DNA: TGTGCCAGCAGCTTTGGGAGCATCTCAGATACGCAGTATTTT. Its translation is CASSFGSISDTQYF. The full variable domain, rest sourced from reference TRBV5-8 and TRBJ2-3, is EAGVTQSPTHLIKTRGQQATLRCSPISGHTSVYWYQQALGLGLQFLLWYDEGEERNRGNFPPRFSGRQFPNYSSELNVNALELEDSALYLCASSFGSISDTQYFGPGTRLTVL.